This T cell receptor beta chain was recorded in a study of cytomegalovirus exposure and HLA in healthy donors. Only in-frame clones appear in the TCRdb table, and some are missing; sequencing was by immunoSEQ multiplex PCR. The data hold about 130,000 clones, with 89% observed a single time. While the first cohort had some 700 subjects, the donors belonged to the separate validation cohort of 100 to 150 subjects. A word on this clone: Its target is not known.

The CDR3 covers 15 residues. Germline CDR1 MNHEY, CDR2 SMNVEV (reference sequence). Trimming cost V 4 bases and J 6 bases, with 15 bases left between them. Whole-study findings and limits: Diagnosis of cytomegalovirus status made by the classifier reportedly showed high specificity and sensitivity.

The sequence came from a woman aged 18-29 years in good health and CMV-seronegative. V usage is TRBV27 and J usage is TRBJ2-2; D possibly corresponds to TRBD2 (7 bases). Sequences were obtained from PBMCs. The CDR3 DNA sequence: TGTGCCAGCAGTTCTTCCGGGGGGCGGGCCGGGGAGCTGTTTTTT. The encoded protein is CASSSSGGRAGELFF.